The TCR beta chain under discussion was sequenced for a study of cytomegalovirus exposure and HLA in healthy donors. CDR1 is MNHNS and CDR2 is SASEGT in the germline V gene. Trimming removed 2 bases from V and 1 base from J, with 12 bases in between. There are 16 residues in the CDR3. It was with 60 Vbeta and 13 Jbeta primers that the PCR ran. Profiled with immunoSEQ multiplex PCR; TCRdb holds only in-frame clones, not every one. This table has tens of thousands of clones, roughly 83% appearing once. General study points: Rates of TCR association differed by HLA locus in a later analysis, with DRB1 highest and HLA-C lowest. Across donors, sequencing depth was assumed by presence/absence analyses to be roughly uniform.

Points on this clone: The antigen is unknown.

This clonotype originated in a man younger than 35 in good health and CMV-seronegative. Input material: PBMCs. This sequence joins TRBV6-1 and TRBJ1-5, with D perhaps matching TRBD1 (5 bases). Here the CDR3 reads CASSERWGGSNQPQHF. The CDR3 nucleotides read TGTGCCAGCAGTGAAAGGTGGGGGGGGAGCAATCAGCCCCAGCATTTT.